Presented here are 15 T cell receptor beta chains from one specimen sequenced in a study of memory CD4+ T cells and cytomegalovirus serostatus (dated 2019 in TCRdb). A FACSAria II was used to sort memory CD4+ T cells, defined as single viable CD3+CD4+CD8-CD45RO+ cells. The library was prepared using the immunoSEQ multiplex PCR assay. TCRdb holds this immuneACCESS table with in-frame rearrangements only. Some clones are missing; in checked studies, unresolved V genes explain under half, and the rest has no known cause. This sample has 50,000 to 60,000 clones in its table, and 82% of those were observed once. Jointly, the top ten make up about 0.6% of the sample. Specimen: memory CD4+ T cells from blood. Receptors originate from an adult in good health and CMV-seronegative.

This chain uses TRBV28 with TRBJ2-1; D ambiguous. Trimming took 4 bases from V and 6 from J, leaving 13 bases between them. The CDR3 runs to 14 residues. From germline, CDR1 is MDHEN and CDR2 SYDVKM. The CDR3 region is CASSSLGRGNEQFF. In nucleotides, the CDR3 is TGTGCCAGCAGTTCTTTGGGCCGAGGCAATGAGCAGTTCTTC.

For this clone: Other DNA sequences in this sample translate to the same CDR3. The V call is TRBV29-1, the J call TRBJ1-1, with D hard to call. The CDR3 contains 10 residues. V lost 5 bases, J lost 1 base, and 2 bases lay in between. CDR1 is SQVTM, CDR2 ANQGSEA, per germline. The CDR3 sequence is CSVKNTEAFF. CDR3 coding DNA: TGCAGCGTTAAGAACACTGAAGCTTTCTTT. The complete variable domain, with remaining parts taken from reference TRBV29-1 and TRBJ1-1, reads SAVISQKPSRDICQRGTSLTIQCQVDSQVTMMFWYRQQPGQSLTLIATANQGSEATYESGFVIDKFPISRPNLTFSTLTVSNMSPEDSSIYLCSVKNTEAFFGQGTRLTVV.

This chain links TRBV19 with TRBJ1-1; D gene ambiguous. The CDR3 is made up of 13 amino acids. From germline, CDR1 is LNHDA and CDR2 SQIVND (reference sequence). Trimming took 6 bases from V and 4 from J, leaving 12 bases between them. The CDR3 reads CASSPAGPTEAFF. CDR3 bases: TGTGCCAGTAGCCCCGCAGGTCCCACTGAAGCTTTCTTT.

V is TRBV2 and J is TRBJ1-1; TRBD1 matches at 8 bases. The CDR3 length is 12 residues. The V gene's germline CDR1 is SNHLY and CDR2 FYNNEI. The V segment lost 5 bases and the J segment 11 bases; nucleotides outside the gene matches: 7. The CDR3 protein is CASSPDRVSAFF. As DNA, the CDR3 is TGTGCCAGCAGTCCGGACAGGGTGTCGGCTTTCTTT.

This clone came up once. The chain joins TRBV13 to TRBJ2-3; possibly TRBD1 for D (6 bases). V was cut by 4 bases and J by 5 bases, with 16 bases left in between. The CDR3 is 15 amino acids. The germline gives CDR1 PRHDT, CDR2 FYEKMQ (reference sequence). The CDR3 loop reads CASSSAGDPKDTQYF. The CDR3 DNA reads TGTGCCAGCAGCTCCGCAGGGGATCCGAAAGATACGCAGTATTTT.

V gene TRBV27 combines with J gene TRBJ1-2; tentatively, D is TRBD1 (5 bases). Germline V gene lookup returns CDR1 MNHEY and CDR2 SMNVEV (reference sequence). This CDR3 comprises 13 residues. V lost 3 bases, J lost 3 bases, and 8 bases lay in between. Here the CDR3 reads CASSFQGDYGYTF. The CDR3 DNA is TGTGCCAGCAGTTTTCAGGGAGACTATGGCTACACCTTC.

This chain joins TRBV29-1 and TRBJ2-3, with 8 bases lining up with TRBD2. Losses at the gene ends were 5 bases for V and 0 bases for J; bases not matched to a gene: 7. This CDR3 comprises 15 residues. Germline CDR1 is SQVTM and CDR2 is ANQGSEA. The CDR3 DNA sequence: TGCAGCGTTAATCGTGCGGGGGGAAGCACAGATACGCAGTATTTT. Protein product: CSVNRAGGSTDTQYF.

The chain has TRBV18 and TRBJ2-7, with D tentatively TRBD2 (6 bases). Trimming took 6 bases from V and 3 from J, leaving 12 bases between them. Germline CDR1 and CDR2: KGHSH and LQKENI. The CDR3 has 13 amino acids. For the CDR3, the DNA is TGTGCCAGCTCTGGAGGGACTCTCTACGAGCAGTACTTC. This encodes CASSGGTLYEQYF.

This clone was counted between two and nine times. The chain carries TRBV7-6 and TRBJ2-7; 14 nucleotides match TRBD2. Trimming removed 1 base from V and 0 bases from J; junction bases left unmatched: 5. The CDR3 loop spans 18 amino acids. Germline V CDR1 and CDR2: SGHVS, FNYEAQ. The CDR3 loop reads CASSLGGLAGAGSYEQYF. CDR3 DNA: TGTGCCAGCAGCTTAGGGGGACTAGCGGGGGCCGGCTCCTACGAGCAGTACTTC. The full variable domain, its missing parts supplied by reference TRBV7-6 and TRBJ2-7, is GAGVSQSPRYKVTKRGQDVALRCDPISGHVSLYWYRQALGQGPEFLTYFNYEAQQDKSGLPNDRFSAERPEGSISTLTIQRTEQRDSAMYRCASSLGGLAGAGSYEQYFGPGTRLTVT.

The chain is built from TRBV7-3 and TRBJ2-2; 7 bases fit TRBD1. V gave up 3 bases and J gave up 1 base; unmatched junction bases: 5. CDR3 size: 16 residues. The germline V gene has CDR1 SGHTA and CDR2 FQGTGA. The CDR3: CASSFPTGRNTGELFF. DNA for the CDR3: TGTGCCAGCAGCTTCCCGACAGGGAGGAACACCGGGGAGCTGTTTTTT.

The rearrangement links TRBV11-1 to TRBJ2-2; D call uncertain. The CDR3 sequence is 13 residues long. Trimming took off 1 base at V and 3 bases at J, with 3 bases between the two ends. Germline V gene data show CDR1 as SGHAT and CDR2 as FQDESV (reference sequence). CDR3 DNA: TGTGCCAGCAGCTTAGAGTACACCGGGGAGCTGTTTTTT. This encodes CASSLEYTGELFF.

Sample share makes this clone medium-sized (0.01 to 0.1%). The V gene is TRBV10-1, the J gene TRBJ1-2; the D is unclear. From germline, CDR1 is WNHNN and CDR2 SYGVQD (reference sequence). The CDR3 contains 13 residues. Trimming took off 6 bases at V and 3 bases at J, with 11 bases between the two ends. The CDR3 is CASSPDGHYGYTF. CDR3 nucleotide sequence: TGCGCCAGCAGCCCCGACGGGCACTATGGCTACACCTTC.

This sequence joins TRBV9 and TRBJ2-5; the D is unclear. The CDR3 totals 14 residues. Germline V gives CDR1 SGDLS, CDR2 YYNGEE. Trimming shortened V by 3 bases and J by 2 bases, and 11 bases separated the two germline ends. CDR3 in DNA: TGTGCCAGCAGCGCCGGGTCAGTACAAGAGACCCAGTACTTC. It yields the protein CASSAGSVQETQYF.

This chain uses TRBV7-8 with TRBJ1-3; D is uncertain. Germline V CDR1 and CDR2: SGHVS, FQNEAQ. The CDR3 spans 13 residues. V lost 0 bases and J lost 6, with 6 bases in between. The CDR3 spells CASSLAGENTIYF. CDR3 sequence (DNA): TGTGCCAGCAGCTTAGCGGGAGAAAACACCATATATTTT.

This chain links TRBV4-2 with TRBJ1-1; D is unclear. Germline-derived CDR1 and CDR2 are LGHNA and YNFKEQ. This CDR3 is 15 amino acids long. Trimming removed 0 bases from V and 1 base from J, with 9 bases in between. The CDR3 reads CASSQDPRKNTEAFF. The CDR3 DNA reads TGTGCCAGCAGCCAAGATCCCAGGAAGAACACTGAAGCTTTCTTT.